This T cell receptor beta chain was retrieved from a study of monozygotic twins with inflammatory bowel disease. The length of the CDR3 is 13 residues. Per germline, CDR1 SGHRS and CDR2 YFSETQ. Each CDR3 protein gets one entry in TCRdb, which reprocessed the 5' RACE reads and gives no DNA. The table for this sample gives around 220,000 distinct CDR3 sequences. The receptor was isolated from a human donor with ulcerative colitis or Crohn's disease, or a healthy co-twin of an affected twin (not recorded which). The specimen sequenced was blood. This sequence joins TRBV5-1 and TRBJ1-1. The CDR3 loop reads CASSSSDNTEAFF.